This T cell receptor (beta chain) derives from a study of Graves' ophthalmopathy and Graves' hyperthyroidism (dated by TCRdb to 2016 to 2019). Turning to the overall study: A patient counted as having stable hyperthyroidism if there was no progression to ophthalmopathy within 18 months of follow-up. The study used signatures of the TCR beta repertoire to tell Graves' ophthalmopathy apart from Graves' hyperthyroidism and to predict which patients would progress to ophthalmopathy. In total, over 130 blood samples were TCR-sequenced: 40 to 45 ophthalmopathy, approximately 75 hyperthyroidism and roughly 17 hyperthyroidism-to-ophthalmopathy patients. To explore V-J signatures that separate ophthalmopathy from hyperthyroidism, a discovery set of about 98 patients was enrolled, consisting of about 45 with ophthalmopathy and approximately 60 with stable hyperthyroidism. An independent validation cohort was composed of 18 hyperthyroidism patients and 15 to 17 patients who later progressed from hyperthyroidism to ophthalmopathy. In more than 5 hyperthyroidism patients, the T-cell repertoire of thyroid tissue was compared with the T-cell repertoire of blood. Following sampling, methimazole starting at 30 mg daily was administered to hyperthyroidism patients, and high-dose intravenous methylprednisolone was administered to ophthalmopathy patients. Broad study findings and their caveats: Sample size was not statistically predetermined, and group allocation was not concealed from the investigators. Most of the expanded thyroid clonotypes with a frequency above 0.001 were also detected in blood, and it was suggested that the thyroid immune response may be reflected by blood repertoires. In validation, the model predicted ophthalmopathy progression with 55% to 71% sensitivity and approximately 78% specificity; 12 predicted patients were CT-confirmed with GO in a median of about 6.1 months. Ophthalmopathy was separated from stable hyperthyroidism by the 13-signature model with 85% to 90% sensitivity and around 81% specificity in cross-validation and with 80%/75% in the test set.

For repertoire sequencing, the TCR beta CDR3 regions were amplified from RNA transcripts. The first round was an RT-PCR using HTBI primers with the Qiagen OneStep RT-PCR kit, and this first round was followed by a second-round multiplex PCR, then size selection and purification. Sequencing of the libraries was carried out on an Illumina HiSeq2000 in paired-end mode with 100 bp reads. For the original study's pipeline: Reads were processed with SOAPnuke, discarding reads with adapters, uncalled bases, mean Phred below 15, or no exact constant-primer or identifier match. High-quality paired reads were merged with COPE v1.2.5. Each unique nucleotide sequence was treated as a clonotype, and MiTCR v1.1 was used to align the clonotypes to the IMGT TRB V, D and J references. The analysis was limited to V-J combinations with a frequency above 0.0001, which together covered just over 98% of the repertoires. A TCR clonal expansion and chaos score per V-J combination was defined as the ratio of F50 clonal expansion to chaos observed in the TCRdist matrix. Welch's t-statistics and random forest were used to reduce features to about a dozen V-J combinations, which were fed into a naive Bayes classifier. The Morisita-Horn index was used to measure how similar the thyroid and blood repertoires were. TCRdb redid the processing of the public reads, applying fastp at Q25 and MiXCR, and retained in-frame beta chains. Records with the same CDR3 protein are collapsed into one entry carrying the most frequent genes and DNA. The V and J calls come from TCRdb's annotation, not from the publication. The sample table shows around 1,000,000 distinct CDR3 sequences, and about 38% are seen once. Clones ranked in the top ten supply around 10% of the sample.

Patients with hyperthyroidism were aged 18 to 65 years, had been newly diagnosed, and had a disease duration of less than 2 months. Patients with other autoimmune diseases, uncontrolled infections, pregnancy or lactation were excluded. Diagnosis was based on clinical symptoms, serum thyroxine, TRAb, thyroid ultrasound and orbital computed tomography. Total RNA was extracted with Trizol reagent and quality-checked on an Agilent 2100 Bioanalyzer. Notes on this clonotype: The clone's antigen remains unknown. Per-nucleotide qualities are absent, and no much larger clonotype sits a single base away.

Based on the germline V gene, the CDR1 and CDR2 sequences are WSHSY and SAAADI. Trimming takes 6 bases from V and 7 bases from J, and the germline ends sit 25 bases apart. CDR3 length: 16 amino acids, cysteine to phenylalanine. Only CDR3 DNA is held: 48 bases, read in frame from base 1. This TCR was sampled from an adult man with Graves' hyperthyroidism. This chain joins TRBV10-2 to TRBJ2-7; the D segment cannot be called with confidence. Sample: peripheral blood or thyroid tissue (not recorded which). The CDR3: CASSQDPGSQTREQYF. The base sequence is TGCGCCAGCAGCCAAGATCCTGGCTCCCAGACGAGGGAGCAGTACTTC.